The subject of this entry is one T cell receptor (beta chain). These data are taken from a study of technical replicates of blood from several donors. Trimming took 6 bases from V and 3 from J, leaving 11 bases between them. The CDR3 consists of 13 residues. CDR1 and CDR2 (germline): SNHLY, FYNNEI. Clones were sequenced by immunoSEQ multiplex PCR, and TCRdb holds only the in-frame ones, with some missing. The table has around 84,000 clones, roughly 98% seen once. The chain is built from TRBV2 and TRBJ1-1; D gene ambiguous. The receptor was derived from a human donor in good health. Specimen: T cells isolated from PBMCs. CDR3 bases: TGTGCCAGCAGACCGGACTTGTACACTGAAGCTTTCTTT. It yields the protein CASRPDLYTEAFF.